This T cell receptor beta chain derives from a study of blood T cell repertoires in COVID-19. Study overall: Spain, Italy and the United States supplied samples that represented acute and convalescent COVID-19. T cells, B-cell-depleted T cells, or PBMCs provided the cDNA or gDNA that served as material.

Unmatched junction bases numbered 17, after V lost 3 bases and J lost 6 bases. The CDR3 length is 18 residues. Germline values: CDR1 LNHDA, CDR2 SQIVND (reference sequence). Authors' data handling: Reference gene primer amplification yielded estimated nucleated cell counts. The method was immunoSEQ multiplex PCR; TCRdb's version includes in-frame clones alone and lacks a portion of them. D and trimming come from the DNA, and the V and J calls and clone size come from that table. Here the sample spans tens of thousands of clones, 86% being singletons. The origin of this receptor is a man in his 70s with active COVID-19. The J gene is TRBJ2-3, the V gene TRBV19; 8 bases are a match to TRBD2. The sample was peripheral blood. The CDR3 loop reads CASSIWTATGTSADTQYF. Here the CDR3 DNA reads TGTGCCAGTAGTATCTGGACAGCAACCGGGACTAGTGCGGATACGCAGTATTTT.